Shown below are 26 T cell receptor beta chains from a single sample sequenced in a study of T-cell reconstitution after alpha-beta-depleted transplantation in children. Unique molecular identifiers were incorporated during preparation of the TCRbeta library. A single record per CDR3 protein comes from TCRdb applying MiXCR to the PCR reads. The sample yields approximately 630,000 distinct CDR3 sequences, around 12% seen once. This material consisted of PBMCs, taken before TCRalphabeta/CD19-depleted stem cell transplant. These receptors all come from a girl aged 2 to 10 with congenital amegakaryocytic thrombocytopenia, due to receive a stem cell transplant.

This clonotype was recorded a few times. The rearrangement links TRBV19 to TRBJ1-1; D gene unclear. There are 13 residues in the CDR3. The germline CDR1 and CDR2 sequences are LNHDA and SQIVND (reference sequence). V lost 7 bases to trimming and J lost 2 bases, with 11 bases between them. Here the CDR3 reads CASKVRINTEAFF. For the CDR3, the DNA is TGTGCCAGTAAAGTCCGGATTAACACTGAAGCTTTCTTT.

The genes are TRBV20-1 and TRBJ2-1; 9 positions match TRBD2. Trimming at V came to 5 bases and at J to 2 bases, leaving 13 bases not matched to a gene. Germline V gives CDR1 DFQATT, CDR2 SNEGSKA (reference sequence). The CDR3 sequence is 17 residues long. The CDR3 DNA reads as TGCAGTGCTCCTTTCAAGATACGACTAGCGGCCTACAATGAGCAGTTCTTC. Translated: CSAPFKIRLAAYNEQFF.

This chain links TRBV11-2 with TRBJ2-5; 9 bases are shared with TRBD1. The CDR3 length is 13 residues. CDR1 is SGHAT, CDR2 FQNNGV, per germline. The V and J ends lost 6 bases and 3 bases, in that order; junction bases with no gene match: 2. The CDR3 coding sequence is TGTGCCAGCAGGTGGACAGGGGAAGAGACCCAGTACTTC. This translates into CASRWTGEETQYF. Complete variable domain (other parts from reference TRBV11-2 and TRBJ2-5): EAGVAQSPRYKIIEKRQSVAFWCNPISGHATLYWYQQILGQGPKLLIQFQNNGVVDDSQLPKDRFSAERLKGVDSTLKIQPAKLEDSAVYLCASRWTGEETQYFGPGTRLLVL.

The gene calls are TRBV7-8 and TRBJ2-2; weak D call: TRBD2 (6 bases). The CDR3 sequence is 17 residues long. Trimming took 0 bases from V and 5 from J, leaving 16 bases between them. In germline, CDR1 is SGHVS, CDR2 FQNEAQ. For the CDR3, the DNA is TGTGCCAGCAGCTTAGCGTTGGGAAGCGGGCTTACCGGGGAGCTGTTTTTT. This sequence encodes CASSLALGSGLTGELFF. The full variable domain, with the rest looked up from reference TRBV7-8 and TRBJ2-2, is GAGVSQSPRYKVAKRGQDVALRCDPISGHVSLFWYQQALGQGPEFLTYFQNEAQLDKSGLPSDRFFAERPEGSVSTLKIQRTQQEDSAVYLCASSLALGSGLTGELFFGEGSRLTVL.

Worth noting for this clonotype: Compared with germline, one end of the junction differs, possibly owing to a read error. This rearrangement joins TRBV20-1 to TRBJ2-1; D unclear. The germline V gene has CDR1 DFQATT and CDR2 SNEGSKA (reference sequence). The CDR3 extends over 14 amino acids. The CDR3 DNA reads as TGCAGTGCTCGAGACTGGCTGAGCTACAATGAGCAGTTCTTC. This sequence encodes CSARDWLSYNEQFF.

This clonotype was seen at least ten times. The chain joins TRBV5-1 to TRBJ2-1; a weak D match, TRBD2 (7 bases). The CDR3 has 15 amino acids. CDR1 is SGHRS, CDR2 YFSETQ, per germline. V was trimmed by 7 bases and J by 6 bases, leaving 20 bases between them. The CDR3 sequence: CASRIMGGASNEQFF. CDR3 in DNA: TGCGCCAGCCGAATCATGGGGGGGGCGTCCAATGAGCAGTTCTTC.

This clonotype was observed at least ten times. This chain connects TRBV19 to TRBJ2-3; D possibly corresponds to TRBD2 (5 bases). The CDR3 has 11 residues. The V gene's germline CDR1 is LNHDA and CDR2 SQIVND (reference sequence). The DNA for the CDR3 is TGTGCTACCAAGGTGGGAGACACGCAGTATTTT. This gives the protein CATKVGDTQYF. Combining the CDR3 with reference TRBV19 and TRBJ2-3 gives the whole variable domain DGGITQSPKYLFRKEGQNVTLSCEQNLNHDAMYWYRQDPGQGLRLIYYSQIVNDFQKGDIAEGYSVSREKKESFPLTVTSAQKNPTAFYLCATKVGDTQYFGPGTRLTVL.

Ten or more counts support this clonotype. The DNA of the CDR3 is TGCAGCGTCTACGGGGTCGAGGGCTACACCTTC. It is translated as CSVYGVEGYTF. V is TRBV29-1 and J is TRBJ1-2; D ambiguous. V gave up 6 bases and J gave up 8 bases, with 13 bases separating them. This CDR3 is built from 11 residues. Germline loops: CDR1 SQVTM, CDR2 ANQGSEA.

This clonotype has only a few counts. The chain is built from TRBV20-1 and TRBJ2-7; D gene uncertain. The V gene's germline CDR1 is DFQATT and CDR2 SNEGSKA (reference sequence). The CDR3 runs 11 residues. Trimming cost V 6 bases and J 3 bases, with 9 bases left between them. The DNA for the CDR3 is TGCAGTGCGGCTGGGCTCTACGAGCAGTACTTC. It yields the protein CSAAGLYEQYF.

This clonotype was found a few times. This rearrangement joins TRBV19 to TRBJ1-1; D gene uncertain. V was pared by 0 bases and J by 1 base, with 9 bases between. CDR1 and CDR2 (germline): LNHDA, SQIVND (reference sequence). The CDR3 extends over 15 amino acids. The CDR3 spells CASSIDLEENTEAFF. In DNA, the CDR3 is TGTGCCAGTAGTATAGATCTCGAGGAGAACACTGAAGCTTTCTTT.

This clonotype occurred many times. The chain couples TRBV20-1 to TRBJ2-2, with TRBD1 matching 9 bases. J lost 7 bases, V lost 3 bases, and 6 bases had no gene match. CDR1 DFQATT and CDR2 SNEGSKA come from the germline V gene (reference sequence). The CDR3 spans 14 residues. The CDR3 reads CSASTGQGVGELFF. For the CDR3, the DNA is TGCAGTGCTAGTACGGGACAGGGCGTCGGGGAGCTGTTTTTT.

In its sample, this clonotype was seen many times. The CDR3 DNA follows: TGCGCCAGCAGCCAAACAGGGTATCCCTACGAGCAGTACTTC. Protein sequence: CASSQTGYPYEQYF. The J gene is TRBJ2-7, the V gene TRBV4-1; TRBD1 is a possible D gene (6 bases). Trimming pared 2 bases from V and 2 bases from J, leaving 10 bases between. CDR1 and CDR2 from the germline V gene are MGHRA and YSYEKL. CDR3 size: 14 residues.

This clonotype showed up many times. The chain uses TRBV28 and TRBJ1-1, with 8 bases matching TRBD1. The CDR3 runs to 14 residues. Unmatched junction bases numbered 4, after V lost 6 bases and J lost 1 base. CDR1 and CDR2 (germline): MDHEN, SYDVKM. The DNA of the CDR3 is TGTGCCAGCAGGAAGACAGGGGCGAACACTGAAGCTTTCTTT. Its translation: CASRKTGANTEAFF. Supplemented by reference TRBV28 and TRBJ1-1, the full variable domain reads DVKVTQSSRYLVKRTGEKVFLECVQDMDHENMFWYRQDPGLGLRLIYFSYDVKMKEKGDIPEGYSVSREKKERFSLILESASTNQTSMYLCASRKTGANTEAFFGQGTRLTVV.

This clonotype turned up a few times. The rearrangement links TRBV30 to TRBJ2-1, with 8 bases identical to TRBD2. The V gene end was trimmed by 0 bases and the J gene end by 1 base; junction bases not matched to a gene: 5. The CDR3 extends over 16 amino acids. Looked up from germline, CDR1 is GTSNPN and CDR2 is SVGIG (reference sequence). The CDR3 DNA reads TGTGCCTGGAGTGTACGGGAGGGGGGGTCCTACAATGAGCAGTTCTTC. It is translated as CAWSVREGGSYNEQFF.

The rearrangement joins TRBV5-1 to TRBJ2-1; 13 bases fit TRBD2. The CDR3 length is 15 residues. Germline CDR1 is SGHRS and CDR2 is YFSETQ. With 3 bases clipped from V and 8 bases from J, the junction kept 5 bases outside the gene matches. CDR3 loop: CASSYGTSGIHEQFF. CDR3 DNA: TGCGCCAGCAGCTATGGGACTAGCGGGATCCATGAGCAGTTCTTC.

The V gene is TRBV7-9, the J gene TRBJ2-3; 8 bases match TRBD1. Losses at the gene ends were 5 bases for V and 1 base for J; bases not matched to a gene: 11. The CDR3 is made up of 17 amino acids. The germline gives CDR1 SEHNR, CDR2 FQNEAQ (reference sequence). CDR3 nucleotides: TGTGCCAGCAGCCCCCCGGCGGACAGGGTCGGCACAGATACGCAGTATTTT. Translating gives CASSPPADRVGTDTQYF.

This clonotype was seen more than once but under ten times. The CDR3 DNA reads as TGTGCCAGCAGCCCGCCGGGACAGTTGGTGTCTGGCTACACCTTC. This sequence encodes CASSPPGQLVSGYTF. The chain joins TRBV5-6 to TRBJ1-2; TRBD1 matches at 7 bases. Germline trimming cut 4 bases from V and 7 bases from J; bases unmatched to any gene: 13. The CDR3 is 15 amino acids. Germline-derived CDR1 and CDR2 are SGHDT and YYEEEE. The full variable domain, its missing parts supplied by reference TRBV5-6 and TRBJ1-2, is DAGVTQSPTHLIKTRGQQVTLRCSPKSGHDTVSWYQQALGQGPQFIFQYYEEEERQRGNFPDRFSGHQFPNYSSELNVNALLLGDSALYLCASSPPGQLVSGYTFGSGTRLTVV.

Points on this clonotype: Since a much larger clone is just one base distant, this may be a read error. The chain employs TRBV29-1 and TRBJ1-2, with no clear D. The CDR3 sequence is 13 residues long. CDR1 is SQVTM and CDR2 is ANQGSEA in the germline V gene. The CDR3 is CSVERAEGYGYPF. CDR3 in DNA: TGCAGCGTTGAGAGGGCAGAAGGGTATGGCTACCCCTTC.

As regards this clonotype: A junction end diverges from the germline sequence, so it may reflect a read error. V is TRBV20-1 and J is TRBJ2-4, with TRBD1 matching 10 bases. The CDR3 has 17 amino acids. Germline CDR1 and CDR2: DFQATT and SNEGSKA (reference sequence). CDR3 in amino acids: CCARTGGSPEAKNIQYF. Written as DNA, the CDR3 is TGCTGTGCCAGGACAGGGGGGTCGCCCGAAGCCAAAAACATTCAGTACTTC.

CDR3 sequence: CSAPSLVDTEAFF. The CDR3 region has the DNA TGCAGTGCTCCCTCTCTGGTGGACACTGAAGCTTTCTTT. The genes are TRBV20-1 and TRBJ1-1; unclear D gene. The CDR3 runs to 13 residues. CDR1 and CDR2 from the germline V gene are DFQATT and SNEGSKA (reference sequence). Trimming cost V 5 bases and J 3 bases, with 13 bases left between them.

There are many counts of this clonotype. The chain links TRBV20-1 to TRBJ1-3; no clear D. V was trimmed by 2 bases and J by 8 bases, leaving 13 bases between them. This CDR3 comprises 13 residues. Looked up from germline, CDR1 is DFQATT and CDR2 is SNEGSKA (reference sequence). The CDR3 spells CSARLHGEHTIYF. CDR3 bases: TGCAGTGCTAGATTACATGGGGAGCACACCATATATTTT.

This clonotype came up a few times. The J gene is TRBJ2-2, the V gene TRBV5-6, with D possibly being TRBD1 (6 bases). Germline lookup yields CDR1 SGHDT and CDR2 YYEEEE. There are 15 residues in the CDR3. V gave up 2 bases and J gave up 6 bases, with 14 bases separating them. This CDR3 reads CASSFLTGLPGELFF. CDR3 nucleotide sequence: TGTGCCAGCAGCTTTCTCACAGGGCTTCCCGGGGAGCTGTTTTTT. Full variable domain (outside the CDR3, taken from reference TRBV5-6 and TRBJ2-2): DAGVTQSPTHLIKTRGQQVTLRCSPKSGHDTVSWYQQALGQGPQFIFQYYEEEERQRGNFPDRFSGHQFPNYSSELNVNALLLGDSALYLCASSFLTGLPGELFFGEGSRLTVL.

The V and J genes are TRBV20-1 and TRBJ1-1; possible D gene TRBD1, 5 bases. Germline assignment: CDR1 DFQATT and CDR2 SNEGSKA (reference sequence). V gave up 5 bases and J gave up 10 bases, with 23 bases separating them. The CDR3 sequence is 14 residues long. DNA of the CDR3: TGCAGTGCTTACCGGGACGAGTCTCATTTTGGAGCTTTCTTT. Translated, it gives CSAYRDESHFGAFF.

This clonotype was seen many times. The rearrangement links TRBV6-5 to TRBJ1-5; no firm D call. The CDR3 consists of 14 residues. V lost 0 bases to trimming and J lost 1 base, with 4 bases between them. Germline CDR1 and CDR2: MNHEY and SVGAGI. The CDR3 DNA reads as TGTGCCAGCAGTTACTCCGGGAGCAATCAGCCCCAGCATTTT. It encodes CASSYSGSNQPQHF.

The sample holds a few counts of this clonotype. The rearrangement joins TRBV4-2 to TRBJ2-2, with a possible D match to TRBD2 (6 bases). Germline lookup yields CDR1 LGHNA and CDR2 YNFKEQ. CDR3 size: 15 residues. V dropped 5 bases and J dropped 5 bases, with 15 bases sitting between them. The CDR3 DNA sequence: TGTGCCAGCAGCGGGGGGACGGGAGAGACCGGGGAGCTGTTTTTT. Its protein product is CASSGGTGETGELFF.

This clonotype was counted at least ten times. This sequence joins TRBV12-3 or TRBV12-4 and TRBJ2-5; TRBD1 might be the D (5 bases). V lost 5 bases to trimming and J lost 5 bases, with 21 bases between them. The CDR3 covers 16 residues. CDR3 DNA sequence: TGTGCCAGCAGTCCGTCGATTGGACATCTCGGGGAGACCCAGTACTTC. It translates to CASSPSIGHLGETQYF.